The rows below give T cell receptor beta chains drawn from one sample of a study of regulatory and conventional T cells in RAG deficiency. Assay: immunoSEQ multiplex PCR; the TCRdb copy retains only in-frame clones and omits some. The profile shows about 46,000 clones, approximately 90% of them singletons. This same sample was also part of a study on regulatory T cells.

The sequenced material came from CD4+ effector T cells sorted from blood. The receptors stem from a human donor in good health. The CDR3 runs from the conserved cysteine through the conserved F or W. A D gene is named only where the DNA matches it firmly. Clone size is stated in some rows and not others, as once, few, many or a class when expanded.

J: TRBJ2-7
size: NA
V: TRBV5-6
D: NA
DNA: TGTGCCAGCAGCTTGGAGTACCCGTTGATCTACGAGCAGTACTTC
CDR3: CASSLEYPLIYEQYF

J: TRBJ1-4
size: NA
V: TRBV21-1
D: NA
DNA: TGTGCCAGCAGTAACCGGGGGCAAACTAATGAAAAACTGTTTTTT
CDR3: CASSNRGQTNEKLFF

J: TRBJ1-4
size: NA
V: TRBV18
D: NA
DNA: TGTGCCAGCTCACCAAGGACGGCTGCAACTAATGAAAAACTGTTTTTT
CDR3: CASSPRTAATNEKLFF

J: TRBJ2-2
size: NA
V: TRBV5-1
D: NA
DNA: TGCGCCAGCAGCCGGGGGCAGTCGAACACCGGGGAGCTGTTTTTT
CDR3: CASSRGQSNTGELFF

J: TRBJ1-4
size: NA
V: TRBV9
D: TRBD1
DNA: TGTGCCAGCAGCGTAGAGTCAGGGGGACCGAAAAAACTGTTTTTT
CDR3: CASSVESGGPKKLFF

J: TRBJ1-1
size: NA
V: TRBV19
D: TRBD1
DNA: TGTGCCAGTAGTCCCTGGACAGGCCAGAGAGGTGAAGCTTTCTTT
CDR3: CASSPWTGQRGEAFF

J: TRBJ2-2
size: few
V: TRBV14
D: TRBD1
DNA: TGTGCCAGCAGCCATCCAGCAACCGGGACAGGGATTAACGGGGAGCTGTTTTTT
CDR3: CASSHPATGTGINGELFF

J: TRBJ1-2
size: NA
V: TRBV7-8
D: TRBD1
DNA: TGTGCCAGCAGCGGACAGGGGACGGGTGGCTACACCTTC
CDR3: CASSGQGTGGYTF

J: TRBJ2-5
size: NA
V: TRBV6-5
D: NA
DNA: TGTGCCAGCAGTTACCTGGCTGCCCAGTACTTC
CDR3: CASSYLAAQYF

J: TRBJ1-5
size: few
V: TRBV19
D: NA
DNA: TGTGCCATCCGAGGGCCTAATCAGCCCCAGCATTTT
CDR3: CAIRGPNQPQHF

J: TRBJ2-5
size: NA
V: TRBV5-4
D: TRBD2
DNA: TGTGCCAGCAGCGGGGGGGGGAATCAAGAGACCCAGTACTTC
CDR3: CASSGGGNQETQYF

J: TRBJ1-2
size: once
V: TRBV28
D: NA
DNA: TGTGCCAGCAGGGAGGGAGGTTATGGCTACACCTTC
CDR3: CASREGGYGYTF

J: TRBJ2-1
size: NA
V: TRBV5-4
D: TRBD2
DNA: TGTGCCAGCAGCTTCTCTAGCGGGAGGGCCAGTGACAATGAGCAGTTCTTC
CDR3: CASSFSSGRASDNEQFF

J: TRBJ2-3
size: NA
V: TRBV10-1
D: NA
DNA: TGCGCCAGCAGTGAGTCGTGGCCCAGCACAGATACGCAGTATTTT
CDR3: CASSESWPSTDTQYF

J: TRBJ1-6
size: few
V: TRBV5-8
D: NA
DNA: TGTGCCAGCCTGGACGGATCCTATAATTCACCCCTCCACTTT
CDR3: CASLDGSYNSPLHF

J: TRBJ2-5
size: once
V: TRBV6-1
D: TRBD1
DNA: TGTGCCAGCAGCAGGACAGGGCGTGGAGAGACCCAGTACTTC
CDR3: CASSRTGRGETQYF

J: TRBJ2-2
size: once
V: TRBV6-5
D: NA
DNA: TGTGCCAGCAGTTACGGGACGGCGAACACCGGGGAGCTGTTTTTT
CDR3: CASSYGTANTGELFF

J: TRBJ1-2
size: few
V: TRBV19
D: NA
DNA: TGTGCCAGTAGTCGAGCCATGACGGGCTACACCTTC
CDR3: CASSRAMTGYTF

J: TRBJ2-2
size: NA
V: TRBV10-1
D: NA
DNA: TGCGCCAGCAGTGAAGCCCGGAACTTCACCGGGGAGCTGTTTTTT
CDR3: CASSEARNFTGELFF

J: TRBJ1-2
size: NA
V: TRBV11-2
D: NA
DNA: TGTGCCAGCAGCTCAAATGCTCTCTATGGCTACACCTTC
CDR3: CASSSNALYGYTF

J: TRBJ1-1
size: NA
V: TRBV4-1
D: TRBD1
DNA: TGCGCCAGCAGCCCTGACAGGGGGCGGGAGACTGAAGCTTTCTTT
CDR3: CASSPDRGRETEAFF

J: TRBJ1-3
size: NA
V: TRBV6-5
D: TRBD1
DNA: TGTGCCAGCAGTGTCGGGACAGTCTCTGGAAACACCATATATTTT
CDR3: CASSVGTVSGNTIYF